The 10 T cell receptor beta chains below come from one sample, sequenced in a study of OX40 agonist ivuxolimab in advanced cancers. Only in-frame clones appear in the TCRdb table, and some are missing; sequencing was by immunoSEQ multiplex PCR. In the table there are about 83,000 clones, roughly 93% of which are singletons. The source was CD4+ or CD8+ T cells sorted from blood, collected in a trial of the OX40 agonist ivuxolimab. These receptors were obtained from an adult with an advanced solid tumor such as melanoma, head and neck, liver or kidney cancer.

The chain carries TRBV29-1 and TRBJ1-1; D is undetermined. CDR1 is SQVTM, CDR2 ANQGSEA, per germline. The CDR3 consists of 14 residues. Between the trimmed V and J ends, which lost 0 bases and 5 bases, there was a span of 13 bases. The CDR3 region has the DNA TGCAGCGTTGAAGATCTAGAGGGAGTGACTGAAGCTTTCTTT. Protein product: CSVEDLEGVTEAFF. Variable domain in full (rest from reference TRBV29-1 and TRBJ1-1): SAVISQKPSRDICQRGTSLTIQCQVDSQVTMMFWYRQQPGQSLTLIATANQGSEATYESGFVIDKFPISRPNLTFSTLTVSNMSPEDSSIYLCSVEDLEGVTEAFFGQGTRLTVV.

V gene TRBV11-2 combines with J gene TRBJ2-7; D is uncertain. Germline V gene sequence: CDR1 SGHAT, CDR2 FQNNGV. V was clipped by 4 bases and J by 6 bases, with 13 bases between them. The CDR3 contains 13 residues. The CDR3 loop is CASSSTLTAEQYF. CDR3 sequence (DNA): TGTGCCAGCAGCTCCACTTTGACGGCCGAGCAGTACTTC. The full variable domain, in which reference TRBV11-2 and TRBJ2-7 provide the parts outside the CDR3, is EAGVAQSPRYKIIEKRQSVAFWCNPISGHATLYWYQQILGQGPKLLIQFQNNGVVDDSQLPKDRFSAERLKGVDSTLKIQPAKLEDSAVYLCASSSTLTAEQYFGPGTRLTVT.

The sample holds one count of this clone. This rearrangement joins TRBV20-1 to TRBJ2-1; D remains ambiguous. V was pared by 1 base and J by 10 bases, with 5 bases between. This CDR3 comprises 10 residues. Germline V CDR1 and CDR2: DFQATT, SNEGSKA (reference sequence). CDR3: CSARAQEQFF. The CDR3 nucleotides are TGCAGTGCTAGAGCACAAGAGCAGTTCTTC.

The V gene is TRBV19, the J gene TRBJ1-2, with D maybe TRBD1 (5 bases). This CDR3 has 16 amino acids. The germline V and J ends were trimmed by 5 bases and 0 bases, with 16 bases remaining between them. The germline CDR1 and CDR2 sequences are LNHDA and SQIVND (reference sequence). CDR3 region: CASSADPGRANYGYTF. DNA of the CDR3: TGTGCCAGTAGTGCAGACCCGGGGCGAGCTAACTATGGCTACACCTTC.

This clone has at least ten counts. In DNA form, the CDR3 reads TGCGCCAGCAGTCTGAGACAGGGGGCCTACGAGCAGTACTTC. Its translation: CASSLRQGAYEQYF. The gene calls are TRBV4-1 and TRBJ2-7; 9 nucleotides align to TRBD1. This CDR3 region has 14 residues. J gave up 2 bases and V 6 bases, and 5 bases lay outside the gene matches. Germline V gene data show CDR1 as MGHRA and CDR2 as YSYEKL.

The chain employs TRBV6-5 and TRBJ1-1; D unresolved. With 2 bases removed from V and 1 base from J, the gap between germline ends came to 8 bases. Germline loops: CDR1 MNHEY, CDR2 SVGAGI. The length of the CDR3 is 14 residues. CDR3: CASSYVSTNTEAFF. CDR3 coding DNA: TGTGCCAGCAGTTACGTCTCAACGAACACTGAAGCTTTCTTT.

The genes are TRBV7-9 and TRBJ2-5; D is perhaps TRBD1 or TRBD2 (5 bases each). V was shortened by 5 bases and J by 2 bases, with 12 bases between the two germline ends. The germline V gene has CDR1 SEHNR and CDR2 FQNEAQ (reference sequence). The CDR3 has 14 amino acids. The DNA of the CDR3 is TGTGCCAGCAGCGCGTGGGGGAATCAAGAGACCCAGTACTTC. The encoded protein is CASSAWGNQETQYF.

This clone occurred a few times. At the DNA level, this CDR3 is encoded by other sequences in the same sample as well. This sequence joins TRBV9 and TRBJ2-1; 8 bases are shared with TRBD2. Unmatched junction bases numbered 3, after V lost 2 bases and J lost 8 bases. Germline V gene lookup returns CDR1 SGDLS and CDR2 YYNGEE. The CDR3 contains 13 residues. CDR3 nucleotides: TGTGCCAGCAGCGTGCGGGGGGTCGATGAGCAGTTCTTC. Translating it yields CASSVRGVDEQFF.

The chain combines TRBV9 with TRBJ2-2, with 10 bases aligning to TRBD2. CDR1 is SGDLS, CDR2 YYNGEE, per germline. The V and J ends lost 4 bases and 4 bases, in that order; junction bases with no gene match: 4. The CDR3 has 15 residues. The chain's CDR3 is CASSPVAGGTGELFF. In DNA form, the CDR3 reads TGTGCCAGCAGCCCCGTAGCGGGAGGCACCGGGGAGCTGTTTTTT.

V usage is TRBV30 and J usage is TRBJ1-4; D gene uncertain. Germline V gene sequence: CDR1 GTSNPN, CDR2 SVGIG (reference sequence). V was cut by 2 bases and J by 8 bases, with 12 bases left in between. The CDR3 has 13 amino acids. CDR3 amino acids: CAWSRGLAEKLFF. The CDR3 coding sequence is TGTGCCTGGAGTCGTGGGTTGGCGGAAAAACTGTTTTTT.